The 23 T cell receptor beta chains below come from one sample, sequenced in a study of molecular identifiers for immune sequencing clone quantification. TCRdb fed the PCR reads into MiXCR, producing one record per CDR3 protein. The repertoire has approximately 630,000 distinct CDR3 sequences, 25% of them found once; the top ten carry approximately 0.75%. The sequencing sample was made of naive CD8+ T cells from blood, with Jurkat cell RNA spiked in. Subset reported: FACS-sorted CD8+CD4-CCR7+CD45RA+ naive T cells. The receptors stem from a human donor in good health. Some libraries in this study had Jurkat cell RNA spiked in.

J is TRBJ2-1 and V is TRBV30, with 12 bases matching TRBD2. Germline CDR1 is GTSNPN and CDR2 is SVGIG (reference sequence). V gave up 5 bases and J gave up 5 bases; unmatched junction bases: 16. There are 18 residues in the CDR3. CDR3 residues: CAWGTSGFEGVLDNEQFF. The CDR3 bases are TGTGCCTGGGGGACTAGCGGGTTCGAAGGGGTCCTAGACAATGAGCAGTTCTTC.

Concerning this clonotype itself: A read error may be the cause here, since a much bigger clone is one base away. The final CDR3 position lacks the conserved phenylalanine or tryptophan, pointing to a likely read error. The chain employs TRBV12-3 or TRBV12-4 and TRBJ1-5; no firm D call. Trimming pared 2 bases from V and 7 bases from J, leaving 6 bases between. The CDR3 loop spans 12 amino acids. Here the CDR3 DNA reads TGTGCCAGCAGTTTAAGCGACCAGCCCCAGCATTTA. This gives the protein CASSLSDQPQHL.

Many counts were recorded for this clonotype. The junction departs from germline at one end; a sequencing error may be responsible. The chain employs TRBV5-6 and TRBJ2-7; D remains ambiguous. The CDR3 is 13 amino acids. Germline values: CDR1 SGHDT, CDR2 YYEEEE. Here the CDR3 reads CASSLGIEDEQYF. CDR3 in DNA: TGTGCCAGCAGTTTGGGAATAGAGGACGAGCAGTACTTC.

This clonotype was counted at least ten times. This rearrangement joins TRBV7-6 to TRBJ1-1; 7 nucleotides agree with TRBD1. Germline V gene sequence: CDR1 SGHVS, CDR2 FNYEAQ. The CDR3 covers 15 residues. V trimming: 6 bases; J trimming: 5 bases; junction bases outside the gene matches: 12. DNA for the CDR3: TGTGCCAGCAGTTCTCGTGACAGGGAGAGGACTGAAGCTTTCTTT. Its protein product is CASSSRDRERTEAFF.

In this sample, this clonotype turned up many times. The rearrangement joins TRBV4-3 to TRBJ1-3; 7 bases align to TRBD1. The CDR3 spans 15 residues. Looked up from germline, CDR1 is LGHNA and CDR2 is YSLEER. The ends lost 0 bases at V and 3 bases at J; junction bases unmatched: 2. This chain's CDR3 is CASSQDGTDGNTIYF. CDR3 nucleotide sequence: TGCGCCAGCAGCCAAGATGGGACAGATGGAAACACCATATATTTT.

J is TRBJ2-3 and V is TRBV5-1; D unresolved. With 4 bases removed from V and 3 bases from J, the gap between germline ends came to 15 bases. Germline V gives CDR1 SGHRS, CDR2 YFSETQ. The CDR3 length is 15 residues. The CDR3 loop is CASSPLSGWTDTQYF. The CDR3 DNA reads as TGCGCCAGCAGCCCTTTGTCGGGTTGGACAGATACGCAGTATTTT. The full variable domain, its missing parts supplied by reference TRBV5-1 and TRBJ2-3, is KAGVTQTPRYLIKTRGQQVTLSCSPISGHRSVSWYQQTPGQGLQFLFEYFSETQRNKGNFPGRFSGRQFSNSRSEMNVSTLELGDSALYLCASSPLSGWTDTQYFGPGTRLTVL.

In this sample, this clonotype turned up many times. The chain combines TRBV6-2 or TRBV6-3 with TRBJ2-2; D ambiguous. Looked up from germline, CDR1 is MNHEY and CDR2 is SVGEGT. CDR3 size: 12 residues. V was clipped by 7 bases and J by 4 bases, with 7 bases between them. CDR3 sequence reads: CASNDVTGELFF. The CDR3 DNA reads TGTGCCAGCAACGACGTCACCGGGGAGCTGTTTTTT.

With respect to this clonotype: A read error is possible here, since a much larger clone lies one base away. The V call is TRBV6-6, the J call TRBJ2-3, with 12 bases aligning to TRBD2. The CDR3 loop spans 16 amino acids. J gave up 4 bases and V 6 bases, and 8 bases lay outside the gene matches. Germline values: CDR1 MNHNY, CDR2 SVGAGI (reference sequence). The CDR3, as DNA: TGTGCCAGCAGCGGGACTAGCGGGCGGGTGGCAGATACGCAGTATTTT. This encodes CASSGTSGRVADTQYF.

As concerns this clonotype: A junction boundary mismatches the germline segment, possibly from a read error. The V and J genes are TRBV12-3 or TRBV12-4 and TRBJ2-3, with TRBD2 as a possible D gene (5 bases). This CDR3 has 15 residues. As DNA, the CDR3 is TGTGCCAGCAGTTTCGCGGAGGCCGGCACAGATCCGCAGTATTTT. Translated, it gives CASSFAEAGTDPQYF.

Comment on this clonotype: Being one base from a much bigger clone, this may be a read error. As the CDR3 is not closed by the conserved phenylalanine or tryptophan, this likely results from a read error. CDR3 residues: CASSQDPAGPTDTQYS. CDR3 in DNA: TGCGCCAGCAGCCAAGATCCAGCAGGACCCACAGATACGCAGTATTCT. This sequence joins TRBV4-3 and TRBJ2-3, with no clear D. V dropped 0 bases and J dropped 2 bases, with 12 bases sitting between them. CDR3 size: 16 residues. Germline V CDR1 and CDR2: LGHNA, YSLEER.

This clonotype was seen only a few times. The V and J genes are TRBV12-3 or TRBV12-4 and TRBJ2-7; no clear D. The CDR3 covers 12 residues. V was cut by 6 bases and J by 4 bases, with 10 bases left in between. The chain's CDR3 is CASSLLMYEQYF. Here the CDR3 DNA reads TGTGCCAGCAGCCTTCTAATGTACGAGCAGTACTTC.

In this sample, this clonotype turned up once. The chain links TRBV7-6 to TRBJ1-1, with TRBD1 matching 10 bases. The CDR3 runs to 13 residues. After removal of 7 bases from V and 5 bases from J, the junction contained 4 bases not matched to a gene. The germline V gene has CDR1 SGHVS and CDR2 FNYEAQ. CDR3 coding DNA: TGTGCCAGCAACCCGGGACAGGGGACTGAAGCTTTCTTT. Amino acid sequence: CASNPGQGTEAFF.

This clonotype was picked up a small number of times. The junction and the germline gene differ at one end; a read error may be behind it. The CDR3 bases are TGCGTCAGCAGCAACTCGGTACAGGGGGCGCTTAACACTGAAGCTTTCTTT. Protein: CVSSNSVQGALNTEAFF. The chain combines TRBV4-1 with TRBJ1-1, with 9 bases lining up with TRBD1. Germline V gene data show CDR1 as MGHRA and CDR2 as YSYEKL. The CDR3 runs to 17 residues.

At least ten counts were recorded for this clonotype. At one end the junction does not follow the germline gene, possibly because of a read error. The chain has TRBV13 and TRBJ2-3; 13 nucleotides agree with TRBD2. CDR1 is PRHDT and CDR2 is FYEKMQ in the germline V gene (reference sequence). The CDR3 runs 16 residues. CDR3 bases: TGTGCCAGCAGCCTAGGACTAGCGGGAGTATTTGATACGCAGTATTTT. It codes for CASSLGLAGVFDTQYF.

Concerning this clonotype itself: One base away lies a much larger clone, so this may be a sequencing read error. This rearrangement joins TRBV20-1 to TRBJ2-7, with 9 bases fitting TRBD2. The ends lost 2 bases at V and 6 bases at J; junction bases unmatched: 5. Looked up from germline, CDR1 is DFQATT and CDR2 is SNEGSKA (reference sequence). This CDR3 is 13 amino acids long. CDR3 bases: TGCAGTGCTAGAAGCGGGAGGAGCTGCGAGCAGTACTTC. Its translation is CSARSGRSCEQYF.

This clonotype was recorded at least ten times. The chain recombines TRBV2 with TRBJ1-1, with unresolved D. The CDR3 spans 10 residues. Germline CDR1 and CDR2: SNHLY and FYNNEI. The CDR3 reads CATQRGEAFF. CDR3 bases: TGTGCAACCCAACGGGGTGAAGCTTTCTTT.

This clonotype was recorded a few times. The V and J genes are TRBV19 and TRBJ2-7; D gene ambiguous. Germline V gene lookup returns CDR1 LNHDA and CDR2 SQIVND (reference sequence). This CDR3 has 13 residues. V lost 3 bases, J lost 4 bases, and 10 bases lay in between. CDR3 nucleotides: TGTGCCAGTAGTATGGCGGACGGGTACGAGCAGTACTTC. Residues: CASSMADGYEQYF.

J is TRBJ1-5 and V is TRBV20-1, with D possibly TRBD1 on 6 matching bases. The CDR3 runs to 14 residues. Between the trimmed V and J ends, which lost 3 bases and 5 bases, there was a span of 14 bases. Germline loops: CDR1 DFQATT, CDR2 SNEGSKA (reference sequence). This CDR3 is CSARLEQGYQPQHF. Written as DNA, the CDR3 is TGCAGTGCTAGGCTCGAACAGGGCTATCAGCCCCAGCATTTT.

This clonotype was observed at least ten times. The chain links TRBV5-6 to TRBJ2-3; 7 bases line up with TRBD1. This CDR3 is built from 16 residues. J gave up 0 bases and V 0 bases, and 4 bases lay outside the gene matches. Germline V gene lookup returns CDR1 SGHDT and CDR2 YYEEEE. CDR3: CASSLGYRGSTDTQYF. CDR3 DNA: TGTGCCAGCAGCTTGGGGTACAGGGGTAGCACAGATACGCAGTATTTT.

In the case of this clonotype: The germline gene is not matched at one end of the junction; a read error may be the cause. The gene calls are TRBV5-3 and TRBJ2-7, with 7 bases lining up with TRBD1. TRBV5-3 is recorded as an ORF, its role being uncertain. CDR3 size: 14 residues. For the CDR3, the DNA is TGTGCCAGCAGCTTATTAGGGGGCGGATACGAGCAGTACTTC. Encoded protein: CASSLLGGGYEQYF.

The CDR3 sequence is CASSLGRQAFYEQYF. In DNA, the CDR3 is TGTGCCAGCAGTTTAGGCAGGCAGGCGTTCTACGAGCAGTACTTC. V and J are TRBV27 and TRBJ2-7, with D hard to call. CDR3 length: 15 amino acids. Trimming took 2 bases from V and 3 from J, leaving 14 bases between them. CDR1 MNHEY and CDR2 SMNVEV come from the germline V gene (reference sequence).

V usage is TRBV19 and J usage is TRBJ1-6; D is perhaps TRBD1 (6 bases). V was trimmed by 5 bases and J by 5 bases, leaving 10 bases between them. This CDR3 contains 14 residues. Germline lookup yields CDR1 LNHDA and CDR2 SQIVND (reference sequence). CDR3 in DNA: TGTGCCAGTAGTTTTCAGGGGAATAATTCACCCCTCCACTTT. Protein: CASSFQGNNSPLHF.

This clonotype was observed at least ten times. The chain recombines TRBV11-2 with TRBJ2-7; TRBD2 might be the D (5 bases). Germline CDR1 SGHAT, CDR2 FQNNGV. There are 13 residues in the CDR3. V shed 5 bases and J shed 6 bases, with 14 bases lying between them. The CDR3 coding sequence is TGTGCCAGCAGCCCCCGCGGGCCTCTCGAGCAGTACTTC. Translated, it gives CASSPRGPLEQYF.